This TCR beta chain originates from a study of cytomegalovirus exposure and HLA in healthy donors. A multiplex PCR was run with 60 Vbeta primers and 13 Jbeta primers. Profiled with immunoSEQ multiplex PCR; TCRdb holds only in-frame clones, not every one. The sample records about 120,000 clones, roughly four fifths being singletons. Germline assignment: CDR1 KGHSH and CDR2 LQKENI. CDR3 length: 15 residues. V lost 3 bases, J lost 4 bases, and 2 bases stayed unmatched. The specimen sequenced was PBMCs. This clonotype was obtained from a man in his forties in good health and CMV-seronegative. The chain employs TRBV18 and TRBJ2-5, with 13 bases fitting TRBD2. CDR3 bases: TGTGCCAGCTCACCGGGACTAGCGGGATTAGAGACCCAGTACTTC. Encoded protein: CASSPGLAGLETQYF.